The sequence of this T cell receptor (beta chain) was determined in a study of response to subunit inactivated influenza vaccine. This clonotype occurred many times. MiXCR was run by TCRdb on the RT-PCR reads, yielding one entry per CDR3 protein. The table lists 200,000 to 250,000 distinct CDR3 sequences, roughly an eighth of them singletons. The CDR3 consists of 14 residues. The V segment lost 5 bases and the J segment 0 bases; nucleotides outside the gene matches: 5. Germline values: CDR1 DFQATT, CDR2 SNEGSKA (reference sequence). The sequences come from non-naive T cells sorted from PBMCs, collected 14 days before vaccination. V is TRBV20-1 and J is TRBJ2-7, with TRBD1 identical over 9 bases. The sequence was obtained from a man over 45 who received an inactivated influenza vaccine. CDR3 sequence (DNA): TGCAGTGCTCCAGGGGGACAGGGCTCCTACGAGCAGTACTTC. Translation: CSAPGGQGSYEQYF.